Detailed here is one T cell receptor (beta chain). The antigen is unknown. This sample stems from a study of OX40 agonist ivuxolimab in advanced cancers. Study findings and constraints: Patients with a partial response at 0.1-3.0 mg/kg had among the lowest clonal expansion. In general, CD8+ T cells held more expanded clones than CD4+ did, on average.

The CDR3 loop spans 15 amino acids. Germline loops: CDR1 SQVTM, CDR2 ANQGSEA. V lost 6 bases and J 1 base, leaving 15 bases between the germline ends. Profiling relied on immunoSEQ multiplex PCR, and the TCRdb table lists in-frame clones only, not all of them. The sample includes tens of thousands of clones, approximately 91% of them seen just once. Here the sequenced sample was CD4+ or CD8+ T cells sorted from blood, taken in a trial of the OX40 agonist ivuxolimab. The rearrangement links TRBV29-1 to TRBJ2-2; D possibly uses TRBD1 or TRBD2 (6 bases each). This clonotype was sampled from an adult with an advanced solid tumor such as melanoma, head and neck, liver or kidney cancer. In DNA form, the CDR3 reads TGCAGCGTGGAGGGGGGCGACCGGAACACCGGGGAGCTGTTTTTT. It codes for CSVEGGDRNTGELFF.